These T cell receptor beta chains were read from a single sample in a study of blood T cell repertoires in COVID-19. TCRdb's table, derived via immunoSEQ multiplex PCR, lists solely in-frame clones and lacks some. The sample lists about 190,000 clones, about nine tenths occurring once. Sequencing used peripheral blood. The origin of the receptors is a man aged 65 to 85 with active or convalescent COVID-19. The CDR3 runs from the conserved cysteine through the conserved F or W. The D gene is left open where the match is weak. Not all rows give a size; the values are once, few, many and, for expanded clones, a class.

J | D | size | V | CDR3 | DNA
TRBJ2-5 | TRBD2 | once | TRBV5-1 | CASSPGASGKGIQETQYF | TGCGCCAGCAGCCCGGGGGCTAGCGGGAAGGGTATCCAAGAGACCCAGTACTTC
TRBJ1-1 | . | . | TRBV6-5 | CASSYSMRNTEAFF | TGTGCCAGCAGTTACTCGATGAGGAACACTGAAGCTTTCTTT
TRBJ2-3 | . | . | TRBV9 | CASSLRVGGTDTQYF | TGTGCCAGCAGCCTCAGGGTTGGAGGCACAGATACGCAGTATTTT
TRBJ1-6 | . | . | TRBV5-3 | CARSKCAGRRSPLHF | TGTGCCAGAAGCAAATGTGCAGGTCGACGGTCACCCCTCCACTTT
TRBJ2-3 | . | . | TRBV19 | CASSAGLDTQYF | TGTGCCAGTAGTGCAGGGCTAGATACGCAGTATTTT
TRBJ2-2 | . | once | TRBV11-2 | CASSLNRGAVPGELFF | TGTGCCAGCAGCCTAAACCGTGGGGCCGTGCCCGGGGAGCTGTTTTTT
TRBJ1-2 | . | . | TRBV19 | CASSILRNYGYTF | TGTGCCAGTAGTATTCTGAGGAACTATGGCTACACCTTC
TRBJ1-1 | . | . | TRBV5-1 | CASSQPGTEAFF | TGCGCCAGCAGCCAACCAGGGACAGAAGCTTTCTTT
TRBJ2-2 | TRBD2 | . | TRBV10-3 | CAIRSGRASTGELFF | TGTGCCATCCGCAGCGGGAGGGCCAGCACCGGGGAGCTGTTTTTT
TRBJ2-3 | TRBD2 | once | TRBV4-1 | CASRNGLAGADTQYF | TGCGCCAGCAGAAACGGACTAGCGGGGGCAGATACGCAGTATTTT
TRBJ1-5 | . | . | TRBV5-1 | CASSLSPDQPQHF | TGCGCCAGCAGCTTGTCCCCGGATCAGCCCCAGCATTTT
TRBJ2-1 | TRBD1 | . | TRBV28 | CASNMDRVVSEQFF | TGTGCCAGCAACATGGACAGGGTAGTAAGTGAGCAGTTCTTC
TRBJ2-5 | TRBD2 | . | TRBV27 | CASAGRGRETQYF | TGTGCCAGCGCTGGGAGGGGACGGGAGACCCAGTACTTC
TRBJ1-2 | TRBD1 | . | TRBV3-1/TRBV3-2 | CASSQVYGQGKDGYTF | TGTGCCAGCAGCCAAGTTTACGGACAGGGTAAGGATGGCTACACCTTC
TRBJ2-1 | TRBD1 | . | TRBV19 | CASSVSQGLRGDEQFF | TGTGCCAGTAGTGTTTCACAGGGGTTGAGAGGGGATGAGCAGTTCTTC
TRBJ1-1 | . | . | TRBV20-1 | CSASRKGGTEAFF | TGCAGTGCTAGTCGAAAGGGAGGCACTGAAGCTTTCTTT
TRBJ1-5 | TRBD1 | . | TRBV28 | CASSFHRGTGQPQHF | TGTGCCAGCAGTTTTCACAGGGGAACGGGTCAGCCCCAGCATTTT
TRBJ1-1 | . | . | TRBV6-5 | CASSSIRGGAFF | TGTGCCAGCAGTTCGATACGCGGGGGAGCTTTCTTT
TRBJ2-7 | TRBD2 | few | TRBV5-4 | CASRRLAGGGEQYF | TGTGCCAGCAGGCGGCTAGCGGGAGGCGGGGAGCAGTACTTC
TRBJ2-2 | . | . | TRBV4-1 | CASSQVQGTGELFF | TGCGCCAGCAGCCAAGTTCAGGGAACCGGGGAGCTGTTTTTT
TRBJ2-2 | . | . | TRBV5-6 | CASRGRERTGELFF | TGTGCCAGCAGGGGGCGGGAACGCACCGGGGAGCTGTTTTTT
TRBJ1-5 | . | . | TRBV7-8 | CASSRGAGNQPQHF | TGTGCCAGCAGCAGAGGGGCAGGGAACCAGCCCCAGCATTTT
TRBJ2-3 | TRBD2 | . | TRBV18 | CASSGLAADTQYF | TGTGCCAGTTCGGGACTAGCAGCAGATACGCAGTATTTT
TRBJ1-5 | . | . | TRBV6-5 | CASSPQPVGNQPQHF | TGTGCCAGCAGTCCTCAACCGGTGGGCAATCAGCCCCAGCATTTT
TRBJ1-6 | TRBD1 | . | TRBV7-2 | CASSARDRRNSPLHF | TGTGCCAGCAGCGCAAGGGACAGGAGGAATTCACCCCTCCACTTT
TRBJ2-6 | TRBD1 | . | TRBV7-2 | CASSSGQGVGANVLTF | TGTGCCAGCAGCTCGGGACAGGGGGTAGGGGCCAACGTCCTGACTTTC
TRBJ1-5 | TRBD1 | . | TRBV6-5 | CASGETGSRNQPQHF | TGTGCCAGCGGCGAGACAGGGTCCCGCAATCAGCCCCAGCATTTT
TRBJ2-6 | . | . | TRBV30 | CAWSPRGSGANVLTF | TGTGCCTGGAGCCCCAGGGGCTCTGGGGCCAACGTCCTGACTTTC
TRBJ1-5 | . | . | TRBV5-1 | CASSLGVGGLSNQPQHF | TGCGCCAGCAGCTTGGGGGTGGGAGGGTTGAGCAATCAGCCCCAGCATTTT